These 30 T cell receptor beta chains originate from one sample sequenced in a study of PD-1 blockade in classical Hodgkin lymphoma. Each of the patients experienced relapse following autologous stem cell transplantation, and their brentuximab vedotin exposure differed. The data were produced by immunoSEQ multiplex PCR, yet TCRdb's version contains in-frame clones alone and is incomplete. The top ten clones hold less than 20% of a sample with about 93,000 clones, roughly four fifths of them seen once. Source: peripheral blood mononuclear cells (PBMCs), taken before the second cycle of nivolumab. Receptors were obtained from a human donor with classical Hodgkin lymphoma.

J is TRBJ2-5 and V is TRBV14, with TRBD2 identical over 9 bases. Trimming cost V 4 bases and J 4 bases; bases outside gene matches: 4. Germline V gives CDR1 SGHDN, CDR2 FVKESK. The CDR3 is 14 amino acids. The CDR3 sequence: CASSRLAVLETQYF. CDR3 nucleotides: TGTGCCAGCAGCCGACTAGCGGTTCTAGAGACCCAGTACTTC.

This chain's CDR3 is CASSDSPFPGGNTIYF. The CDR3 DNA is TGCGCCAGCAGTGACTCTCCCTTCCCGGGTGGAAACACCATATATTTT. The chain links TRBV10-2 to TRBJ1-3; no firm D call. Trimming pared 3 bases from V and 3 bases from J, leaving 15 bases between. Germline CDR1 WSHSY, CDR2 SAAADI. CDR3 length: 16 amino acids.

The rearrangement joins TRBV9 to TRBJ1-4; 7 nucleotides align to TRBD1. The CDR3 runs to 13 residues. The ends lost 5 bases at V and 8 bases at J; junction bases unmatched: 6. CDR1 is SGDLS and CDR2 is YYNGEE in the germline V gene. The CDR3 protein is CASSRQGGEKLFF. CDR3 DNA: TGTGCCAGCAGTAGACAGGGAGGAGAAAAACTGTTTTTT.

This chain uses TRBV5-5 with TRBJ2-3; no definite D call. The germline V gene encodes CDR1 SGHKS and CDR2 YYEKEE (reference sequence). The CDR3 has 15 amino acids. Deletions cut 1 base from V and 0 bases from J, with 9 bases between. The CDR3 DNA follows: TGTGCCAGCAGCTTGTTTGGCGTCAGCACAGATACGCAGTATTTT. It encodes CASSLFGVSTDTQYF.

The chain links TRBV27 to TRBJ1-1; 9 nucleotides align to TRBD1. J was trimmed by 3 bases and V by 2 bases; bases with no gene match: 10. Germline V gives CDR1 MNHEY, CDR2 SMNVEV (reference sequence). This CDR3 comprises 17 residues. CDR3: CASSLAPRQGGDTEAFF. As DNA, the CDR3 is TGTGCCAGCAGTTTAGCCCCTCGACAGGGGGGGGACACTGAAGCTTTCTTT.

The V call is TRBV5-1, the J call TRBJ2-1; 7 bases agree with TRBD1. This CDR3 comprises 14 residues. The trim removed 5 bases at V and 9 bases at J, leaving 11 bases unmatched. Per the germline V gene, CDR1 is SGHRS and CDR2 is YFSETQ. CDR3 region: CASSPTGEYGEQFF. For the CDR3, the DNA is TGCGCCAGCAGTCCTACAGGGGAATACGGTGAGCAGTTCTTC.

This chain's CDR3 is CASTPEGTGSLYGYTF. The CDR3 DNA reads as TGTGCCAGCACCCCTGAGGGGACAGGGAGCCTCTATGGCTACACCTTC. This chain joins TRBV28 and TRBJ1-2, with 9 positions matching TRBD1. This CDR3 comprises 16 residues. Germline values: CDR1 MDHEN, CDR2 SYDVKM. V lost 7 bases, J lost 4 bases, and 13 bases stayed unmatched.

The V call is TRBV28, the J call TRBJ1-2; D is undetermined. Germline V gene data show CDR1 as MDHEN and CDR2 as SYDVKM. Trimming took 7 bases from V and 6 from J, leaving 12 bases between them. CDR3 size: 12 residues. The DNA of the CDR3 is TGTGCCAGCATCGCCGGGCAGAATGGCTACACCTTC. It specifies CASIAGQNGYTF.

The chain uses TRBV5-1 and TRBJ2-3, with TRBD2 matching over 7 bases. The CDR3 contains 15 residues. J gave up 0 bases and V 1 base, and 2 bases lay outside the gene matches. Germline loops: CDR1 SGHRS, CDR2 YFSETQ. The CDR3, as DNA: TGCGCCAGCAGCTTGTGGGAGGGAAGCACAGATACGCAGTATTTT. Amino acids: CASSLWEGSTDTQYF.

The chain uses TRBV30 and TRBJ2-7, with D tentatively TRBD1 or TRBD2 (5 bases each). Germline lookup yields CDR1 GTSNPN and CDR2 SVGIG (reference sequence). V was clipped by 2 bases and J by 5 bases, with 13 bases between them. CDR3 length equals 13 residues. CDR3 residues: CAWSRGTINEQYF. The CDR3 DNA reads TGTGCCTGGAGTCGGGGCACTATCAACGAGCAGTACTTC.

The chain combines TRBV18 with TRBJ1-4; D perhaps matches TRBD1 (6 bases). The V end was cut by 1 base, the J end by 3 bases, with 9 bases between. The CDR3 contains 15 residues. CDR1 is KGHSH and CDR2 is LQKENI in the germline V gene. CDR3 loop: CASSPRGPANEKLFF. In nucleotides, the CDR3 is TGTGCCAGCTCACCACGGGGGCCGGCTAATGAAAAACTGTTTTTT.

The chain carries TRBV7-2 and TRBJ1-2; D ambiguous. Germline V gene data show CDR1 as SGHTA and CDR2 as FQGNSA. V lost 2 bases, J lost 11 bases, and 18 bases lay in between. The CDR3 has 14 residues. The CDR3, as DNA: TGTGCCAGCAGCTTAACGGGTGTCAACGGCGGGTACACCTTC. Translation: CASSLTGVNGGYTF.

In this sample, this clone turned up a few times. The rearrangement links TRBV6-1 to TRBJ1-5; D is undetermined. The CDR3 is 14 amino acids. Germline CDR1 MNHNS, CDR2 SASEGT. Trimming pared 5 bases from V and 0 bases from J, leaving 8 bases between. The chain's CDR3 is CASSRDYSNQPQHF. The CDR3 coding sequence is TGTGCCAGCAGTAGGGATTATAGCAATCAGCCCCAGCATTTT.

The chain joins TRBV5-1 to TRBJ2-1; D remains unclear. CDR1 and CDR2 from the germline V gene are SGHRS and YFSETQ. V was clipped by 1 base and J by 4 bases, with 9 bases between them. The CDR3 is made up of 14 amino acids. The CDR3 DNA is TGCGCCAGCAGCTTGTCCCGACTTTACAATGAGCAGTTCTTC. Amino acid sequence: CASSLSRLYNEQFF. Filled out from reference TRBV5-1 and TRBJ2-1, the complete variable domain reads KAGVTQTPRYLIKTRGQQVTLSCSPISGHRSVSWYQQTPGQGLQFLFEYFSETQRNKGNFPGRFSGRQFSNSRSEMNVSTLELGDSALYLCASSLSRLYNEQFFGPGTRLTVL.

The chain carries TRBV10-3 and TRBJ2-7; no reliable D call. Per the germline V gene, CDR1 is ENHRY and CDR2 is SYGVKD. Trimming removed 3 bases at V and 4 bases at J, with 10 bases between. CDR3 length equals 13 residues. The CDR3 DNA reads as TGTGCCATCAGTGACAACCCCGTTTACGAGCAGTACTTC. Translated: CAISDNPVYEQYF.

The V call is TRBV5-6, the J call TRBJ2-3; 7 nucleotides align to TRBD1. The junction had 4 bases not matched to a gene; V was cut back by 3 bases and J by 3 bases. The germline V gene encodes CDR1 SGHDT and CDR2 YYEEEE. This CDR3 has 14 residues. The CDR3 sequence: CASSWTTGTDTQYF. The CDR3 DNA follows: TGTGCCAGCAGCTGGACGACAGGGACAGATACGCAGTATTTT.

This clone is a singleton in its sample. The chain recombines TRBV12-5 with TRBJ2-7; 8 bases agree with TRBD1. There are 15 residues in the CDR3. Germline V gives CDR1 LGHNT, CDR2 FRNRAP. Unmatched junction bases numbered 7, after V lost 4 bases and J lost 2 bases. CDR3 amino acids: CASGSQGAGPYEQYF. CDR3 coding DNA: TGTGCTAGTGGTTCGCAGGGGGCCGGACCCTACGAGCAGTACTTC.

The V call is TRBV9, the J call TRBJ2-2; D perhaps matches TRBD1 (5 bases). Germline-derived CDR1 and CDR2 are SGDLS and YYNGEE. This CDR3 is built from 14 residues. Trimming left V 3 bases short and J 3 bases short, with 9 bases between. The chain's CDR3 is CASSAGHYTGELFF. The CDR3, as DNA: TGTGCCAGCAGCGCTGGACATTACACCGGGGAGCTGTTTTTT. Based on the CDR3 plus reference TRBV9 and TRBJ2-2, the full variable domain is DSGVTQTPKHLITATGQRVTLRCSPRSGDLSVYWYQQSLDQGLQFLIQYYNGEERAKGNILERFSAQQFPDLHSELNLSSLELGDSALYFCASSAGHYTGELFFGEGSRLTVL.

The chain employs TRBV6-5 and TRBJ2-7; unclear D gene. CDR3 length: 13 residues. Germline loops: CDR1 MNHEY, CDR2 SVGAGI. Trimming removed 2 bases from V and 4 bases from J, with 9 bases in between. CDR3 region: CASSYGGNYEQYF. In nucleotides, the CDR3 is TGTGCCAGCAGTTACGGTGGGAATTACGAGCAGTACTTC.

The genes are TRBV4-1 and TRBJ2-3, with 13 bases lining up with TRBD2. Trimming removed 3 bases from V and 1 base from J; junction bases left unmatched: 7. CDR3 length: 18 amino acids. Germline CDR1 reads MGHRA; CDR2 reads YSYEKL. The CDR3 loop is CASSHTTSGRARTDTQYF. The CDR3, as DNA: TGCGCCAGCAGCCATACTACTAGCGGGAGGGCCCGCACAGATACGCAGTATTTT.

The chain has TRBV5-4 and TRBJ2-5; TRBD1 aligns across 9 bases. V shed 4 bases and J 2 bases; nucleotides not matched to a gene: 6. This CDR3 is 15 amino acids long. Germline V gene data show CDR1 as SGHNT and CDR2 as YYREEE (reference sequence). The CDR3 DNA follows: TGTGCCAGCAGCCACGGGACAGGGAAGCAAGAGACCCAGTACTTC. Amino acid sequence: CASSHGTGKQETQYF.

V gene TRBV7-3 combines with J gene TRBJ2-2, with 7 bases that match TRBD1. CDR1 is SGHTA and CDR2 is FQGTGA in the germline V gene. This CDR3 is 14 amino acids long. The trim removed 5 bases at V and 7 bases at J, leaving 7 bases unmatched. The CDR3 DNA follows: TGTGCCAGCAGCCCAACAGGGGTTGGCGGGGAGCTGTTTTTT. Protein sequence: CASSPTGVGGELFF.

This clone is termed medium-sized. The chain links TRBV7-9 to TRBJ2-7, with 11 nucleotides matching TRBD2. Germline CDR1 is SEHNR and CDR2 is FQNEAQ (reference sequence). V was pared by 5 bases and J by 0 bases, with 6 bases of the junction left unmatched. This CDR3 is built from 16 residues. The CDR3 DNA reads TGTGCCAGCAGCCTTACTACTAGCGGGAGCTCCTACGAGCAGTACTTC. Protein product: CASSLTTSGSSYEQYF.

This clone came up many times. This chain's CDR3 is CASSLLSGAGKAYQPQHF. The CDR3 nucleotides read TGTGCCAGCAGTTTACTGTCTGGAGCAGGGAAGGCCTATCAGCCCCAGCATTTT. J is TRBJ1-5 and V is TRBV28; maybe TRBD1 (5 bases). Germline CDR1 and CDR2: MDHEN and SYDVKM. Trimming left V 2 bases short and J 5 bases short, with 22 bases between. CDR3 size: 18 residues.

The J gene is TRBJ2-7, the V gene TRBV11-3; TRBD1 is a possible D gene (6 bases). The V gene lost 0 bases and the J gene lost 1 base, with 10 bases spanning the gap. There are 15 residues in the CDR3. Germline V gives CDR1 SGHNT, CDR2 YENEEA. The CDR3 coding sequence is TGTGCCAGCAGCTTAGAGGGGGCCGGGTCCTACGAGCAGTACTTC. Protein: CASSLEGAGSYEQYF.

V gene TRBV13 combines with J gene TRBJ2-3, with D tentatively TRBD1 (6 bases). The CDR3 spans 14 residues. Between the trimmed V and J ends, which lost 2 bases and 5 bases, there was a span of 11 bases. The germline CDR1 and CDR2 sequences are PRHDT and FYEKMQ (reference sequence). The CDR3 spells CASSLRLGGDTQYF. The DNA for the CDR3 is TGTGCCAGCAGCTTACGTCTAGGGGGAGATACGCAGTATTTT.

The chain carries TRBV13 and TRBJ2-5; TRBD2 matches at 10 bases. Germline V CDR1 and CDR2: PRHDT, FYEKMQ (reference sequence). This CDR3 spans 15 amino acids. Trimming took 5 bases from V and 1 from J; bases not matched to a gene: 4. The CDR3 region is CASSRRTSGQETQYF. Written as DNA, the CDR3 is TGTGCCAGCAGCAGGCGGACTAGCGGCCAAGAGACCCAGTACTTC.

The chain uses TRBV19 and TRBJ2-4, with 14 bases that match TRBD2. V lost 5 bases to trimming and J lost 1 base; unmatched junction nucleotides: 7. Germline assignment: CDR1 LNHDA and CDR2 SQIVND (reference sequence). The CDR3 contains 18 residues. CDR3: CASSLGTSGRYAKNIQYF. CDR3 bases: TGTGCCAGTAGTCTAGGGACTAGCGGGAGATATGCCAAAAACATTCAGTACTTC. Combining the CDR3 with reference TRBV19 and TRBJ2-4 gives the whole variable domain DGGITQSPKYLFRKEGQNVTLSCEQNLNHDAMYWYRQDPGQGLRLIYYSQIVNDFQKGDIAEGYSVSREKKESFPLTVTSAQKNPTAFYLCASSLGTSGRYAKNIQYFGAGTRLSVL.

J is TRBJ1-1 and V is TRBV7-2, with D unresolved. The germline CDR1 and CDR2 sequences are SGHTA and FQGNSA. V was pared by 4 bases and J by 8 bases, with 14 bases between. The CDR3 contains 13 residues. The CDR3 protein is CASSSRKGLEAFF. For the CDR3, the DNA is TGTGCCAGCAGCTCACGAAAGGGCCTGGAAGCTTTCTTT.

The CDR3 here is CASSLPPPSQGGYRSFASSYEQYF. The CDR3 DNA is TGTGCCAGCAGTCTCCCGCCCCCGTCCCAAGGCGGGTACCGGTCCTTCGCAAGCTCCTACGAGCAGTACTTC. The gene calls are TRBV28 and TRBJ2-7; D is possibly TRBD2 (5 bases). V was clipped by 5 bases and J by 0 bases, with 41 bases between them. CDR3 length: 24 residues. Looked up from germline, CDR1 is MDHEN and CDR2 is SYDVKM.